This T cell receptor beta chain was profiled in a study of siplizumab effects on memory and regulatory T cells. Study observations and caveats: Unstimulated naive T cells seemed to show more diversity than memory cells did, and they also seemed to be among the major contributors to the alloresponse. Most alloreactive clones went unmapped to unstimulated subsets; only a minor fraction mapped. The authors could not assign a naive or memory phenotype to roughly 75-97% of proliferating CD4+ or CD8+ clones. Sequences that were alloreactive and traceable to unstimulated CD4+ memory cells were significantly reduced by siplizumab.

V was pared by 0 bases and J by 7 bases, with 7 bases between. Germline-derived CDR1 and CDR2 are GTSNPN and SVGIG (reference sequence). The CDR3 has 12 amino acids. Turning to this clone: Antigen specificity is unknown.

Here immunoSEQ multiplex PCR was the method, and the copy in TCRdb shows in-frame clones only, minus some. The table includes tens of thousands of clones, 85% to 95% detected once. The chain joins TRBV30 to TRBJ2-1, with no clear D. The sequenced material came from CD8+ T cells sorted from blood. The clonotype comes from a human donor in good health. CDR3 DNA sequence: TGTGCCTGGAGTGTACTCTTTAATGAGCAGTTCTTC. As protein: CAWSVLFNEQFF.